Listed below are T cell receptor beta chains from one sample, sequenced in a study of OX40 agonist ivuxolimab in advanced cancers. Sequencing used immunoSEQ multiplex PCR; TCRdb keeps in-frame clones, though not all of them. This sample has tens of thousands of clones, with about 81% found just once. Sequencing used CD4+ or CD8+ T cells sorted from blood, obtained in a trial of the OX40 agonist ivuxolimab. These receptors all stem from an adult with an advanced solid tumor such as melanoma, head and neck, liver or kidney cancer. CDR3s include the opening cysteine and the closing phenylalanine or tryptophan. The D gene is left open where the match is weak. Expanded clones get a size class; other rows say once, few or many, or leave the size out.

d_call,v_call,j_call,clone_size,cdr3_nt,cdr3_aa
TRBD2,TRBV6-4,TRBJ2-3,.,TGTGCCAGCAGTGGGACTAGCGGCACAGATACGCAGTATTTT,CASSGTSGTDTQYF
TRBD1,TRBV6-5,TRBJ1-5,.,TGTGCCAGCAGTTCGGGGCAGGGGGGTCAGCCCCAGCATTTT,CASSSGQGGQPQHF
.,TRBV2,TRBJ1-1,.,TGTGCCAGCAGTGCCGGGGGGATAGTCCTTACTGAAGCTTTCTTT,CASSAGGIVLTEAFF
.,TRBV2,TRBJ1-5,.,TGTGCCAGCAGGCCGGGACTTAGCAATCAGCCCCAGCATTTT,CASRPGLSNQPQHF
TRBD2,TRBV2,TRBJ2-3,.,TGTGCCAGCAGGGCCGGGACTAGCGCAGATACGCAGTATTTT,CASRAGTSADTQYF
.,TRBV19,TRBJ1-1,.,TGTGCCAGTAGTATCATCGGGAACACTGAAGCTTTCTTT,CASSIIGNTEAFF
.,TRBV19,TRBJ2-7,few,TGTGCCAGTAGTAGGGAGCACTTCACCTACGAGCAGTACTTC,CASSREHFTYEQYF
.,TRBV19,TRBJ1-1,.,TGTGCCAGTAGGGTCGAAACGAACACTGAAGCTTTCTTT,CASRVETNTEAFF
.,TRBV29-1,TRBJ2-3,.,TGCAGCGTTGAACTGGGGAGCACAGATACGCAGTATTTT,CSVELGSTDTQYF
.,TRBV6-5,TRBJ1-6,.,TGTGCCAGCAGGGAAAGACAGAAACGTTCCCCCCTCCACTTT,CASRERQKRSPLHF
.,TRBV19,TRBJ2-5,.,TGTGCCAGTAGTAGCGGGATTGCCTCCGGGACCCAGTACTTC,CASSSGIASGTQYF
.,TRBV6-5,TRBJ2-1,.,TGTGCCAGCAGTTACCAGTTGTACAATGAGCAGTTCTTC,CASSYQLYNEQFF
.,TRBV7-6,TRBJ2-6,.,TGTGCCAGCAGCATCCGTAGCTCTGGGGCCAACGTCCTGACTTTC,CASSIRSSGANVLTF
.,TRBV5-4,TRBJ2-2,.,TGTGCCAGCAGATCCAGGGGATCGGGGGAGCTGTTTTTT,CASRSRGSGELFF
TRBD2,TRBV30,TRBJ2-7,.,TGTGCCTGGAGTTGGGGAGGGGAGCAGTACTTC,CAWSWGGEQYF
.,TRBV9,TRBJ2-2,.,TGTGCCAGCAGCGTAGGGAGGGGGCGGGCCACCGGGGAGCTGTTTTTT,CASSVGRGRATGELFF
TRBD2,TRBV28,TRBJ2-1,few,TGTGCCAGCAGTCAAAGCGGGGGGGCCTACAATGAGCAGTTCTTC,CASSQSGGAYNEQFF
.,TRBV29-1,TRBJ1-1,.,TGCAGCGGAGGACAGATGAACACTGAAGCTTTCTTT,CSGGQMNTEAFF